The 27 T cell receptor beta chains below were found in one sample sequenced in a study of glioma-infiltrating T cells. The iRepertoire nested amplicon-rescue multiplex PCR amplified TCR alpha and beta CDR3s from RNA. TCRdb independently ran MiXCR on the multiplex PCR reads; one entry per CDR3 protein. This table has around 190,000 distinct CDR3 sequences, approximately 30% appearing once. Material: glioma tissue, nonneoplastic brain tissue, or PBMCs (not recorded which). Receptors originate from a human donor with low-grade glioma or glioblastoma, undergoing nonglioma brain surgery, or in good health (not recorded which).

Comments on this clonotype: This may be a read error, as it is one base from a much larger clone. The chain has TRBV7-9 and TRBJ2-1; TRBD2 agrees at 11 bases. CDR1 SEHNR and CDR2 FQNEAQ come from the germline V gene (reference sequence). This CDR3 has 15 amino acids. The J segment lost 5 bases and the V segment lost 6 bases, leaving 6 bases of the junction unmatched. This chain's CDR3 is CASRLAGGAHNEQFF. The CDR3, as DNA: TGTGCCAGCAGGCTAGCGGGAGGAGCCCACAATGAGCAGTTCTTC.

This clonotype was observed at least ten times. V is TRBV2 and J is TRBJ2-7; the match to TRBD1 covers 7 bases. The CDR3 runs to 14 residues. Germline CDR1 is SNHLY and CDR2 is FYNNEI. The trim removed 7 bases at V and 2 bases at J, leaving 8 bases unmatched. CDR3 DNA sequence: TGTGCCAGCACCTACCGGGACAGCACCTACGAGCAGTACTTC. It specifies CASTYRDSTYEQYF.

About this clonotype itself: A read error may produce the germline difference seen at one junction end. The gene calls are TRBV20-1 and TRBJ2-7; the D is unclear. This CDR3 is 13 amino acids long. Per the germline V gene, CDR1 is DFQATT and CDR2 is SNEGSKA (reference sequence). The CDR3 sequence: CSARVQSAYEQYF. In nucleotides, the CDR3 is TGCAGTGCCAGAGTACAGTCAGCCTACGAGCAGTACTTC.

This clonotype was counted many times. The J gene is TRBJ2-3, the V gene TRBV6-1; 13 positions agree with TRBD2. Trimming removed 6 bases from V and 4 bases from J; junction bases left unmatched: 19. The CDR3 has 20 residues. Looked up from germline, CDR1 is MNHNS and CDR2 is SASEGT. CDR3 bases: TGTGCCAGCAGACCAATCCCGGGACTAGCGGGACCCGCTACGGCAGATACGCAGTATTTT. Translating it yields CASRPIPGLAGPATADTQYF.

This clonotype was counted at least ten times. The V and J genes are TRBV27 and TRBJ1-2; 7 nucleotides agree with TRBD1. Unmatched junction bases numbered 17, after V lost 6 bases and J lost 7 bases. This CDR3 comprises 16 residues. Germline values: CDR1 MNHEY, CDR2 SMNVEV (reference sequence). CDR3 DNA: TGTGCCAGCAGCTCGATGGGGAATGGAAAGGGGGCTGGCTACACCTTC. This translates into CASSSMGNGKGAGYTF.

The rearrangement uses TRBV6-1 and TRBJ2-7, with TRBD2 identical over 10 bases. The CDR3 has 16 amino acids. Losses at the gene ends were 0 bases for V and 4 bases for J; bases not matched to a gene: 6. The V gene's germline CDR1 is MNHNS and CDR2 SASEGT. The CDR3 protein is CASSEASGRSCYEQYF. The CDR3 bases are TGTGCCAGCAGTGAAGCTAGCGGGAGGTCTTGTTACGAGCAGTACTTC.

This clonotype was seen ten or more times. The chain couples TRBV20-1 to TRBJ2-1; D assignment may be TRBD1 or TRBD2 (5 bases each). Germline values: CDR1 DFQATT, CDR2 SNEGSKA (reference sequence). The CDR3 runs to 15 residues. V was cut by 0 bases and J by 6 bases, with 15 bases left in between. CDR3 sequence: CSARDRVGTVNEQFF. The CDR3, as DNA: TGCAGTGCTAGAGATAGAGTCGGGACGGTCAATGAGCAGTTCTTC.

The genes are TRBV24-1 and TRBJ2-2; 8 bases line up with TRBD1. Germline assignment: CDR1 KGHDR and CDR2 SFDVKD. The CDR3 runs 17 residues. V gave up 4 bases and J gave up 4 bases; unmatched junction bases: 10. CDR3 in amino acids: CATSEKDRGLRTGELFF. CDR3 in DNA: TGTGCCACCAGTGAGAAAGACAGGGGATTGCGCACCGGGGAGCTGTTTTTT.

A remark on this clonotype: With a much larger clone just one base away, this may be a read error. The V call is TRBV29-1, the J call TRBJ1-1, with D unresolved. CDR3 length: 13 residues. V dropped 7 bases and J dropped 1 base, with 13 bases sitting between them. The germline V gene encodes CDR1 SQVTM and CDR2 ANQGSEA. Written as DNA, the CDR3 is TGCAGCGCCCATGGGAAAGGGAACACTGAAGCTTTCTTT. The encoded protein is CSAHGKGNTEAFF.

In this sample, this clonotype turned up many times. This sequence joins TRBV7-8 and TRBJ2-1; 9 positions agree with TRBD2. CDR1 is SGHVS and CDR2 is FQNEAQ in the germline V gene. The V segment lost 8 bases and the J segment 7 bases; nucleotides outside the gene matches: 12. The CDR3 length is 15 residues. DNA for the CDR3: TGTGCCAGCGGATCCGGTGGTAGCGGGAGAAATGAGCAGTTCTTC. Translation gives CASGSGGSGRNEQFF.

This clonotype was counted ten times or more. The junction departs from germline at one end; a sequencing error may be responsible. The chain is built from TRBV20-1 and TRBJ2-3; the match to TRBD2 covers 9 bases. Germline-derived CDR1 and CDR2 are DFQATT and SNEGSKA (reference sequence). This CDR3 has 15 amino acids. CDR3 residues: CSARGPGLARDTQYF. The DNA for the CDR3 is TGCAGTGCCAGAGGTCCGGGACTAGCTCGGGATACGCAGTATTTT.

Many counts were recorded for this clonotype. The V call is TRBV7-9, the J call TRBJ1-1; TRBD1 might be the D (6 bases). The germline V gene has CDR1 SEHNR and CDR2 FQNEAQ (reference sequence). The V end lost 5 bases, the J end lost 1 base, and 11 bases lay between the germline ends. The CDR3 loop spans 14 amino acids. The CDR3 bases are TGTGCCAGCAGCCCCCAGACAGGGAACACTGAAGCTTTCTTT. This gives the protein CASSPQTGNTEAFF.

This clonotype was picked up many times. The J gene is TRBJ1-5, the V gene TRBV11-2; D gene ambiguous. Trimming cost V 3 bases and J 5 bases, with 8 bases left between them. The V gene's germline CDR1 is SGHAT and CDR2 FQNNGV. This CDR3 contains 13 residues. This CDR3 reads CASSFSADQPQHF. CDR3 nucleotide sequence: TGTGCCAGCAGCTTCTCGGCCGATCAGCCCCAGCATTTT.

Concerning this clonotype: A much larger clone differs from this one at a single base, so this may be a read error. This chain links TRBV2 with TRBJ2-7; maybe TRBD2 (6 bases). Trimming left V 4 bases short and J 2 bases short, with 15 bases between. From germline, CDR1 is SNHLY and CDR2 FYNNEI. The CDR3 is 15 residues long. The CDR3 spells CASSVRSGLPYEQYF. CDR3 nucleotide sequence: TGTGCCAGCAGTGTACGTAGCGGACTACCCTACGAGCAGTACTTC.

In this sample, this clonotype turned up many times. The chain is built from TRBV20-1 and TRBJ2-7; 12 positions match TRBD2. The CDR3 is 16 residues long. Trimming took 6 bases from V and 2 from J; bases not matched to a gene: 11. Germline values: CDR1 DFQATT, CDR2 SNEGSKA (reference sequence). The CDR3 reads CSAQTSGRRVAYEQYF. The CDR3 region has the DNA TGCAGTGCGCAGACTAGCGGGAGACGAGTAGCCTACGAGCAGTACTTC.

This clonotype was seen repeatedly, ten times or more. The CDR3 spells CASSLGTGDGGYTF. The CDR3, as DNA: TGTGCCAGCAGCTTAGGGACAGGGGATGGGGGCTACACCTTC. The genes are TRBV7-2 and TRBJ1-2; 9 bases are shared with TRBD1. CDR3 length: 14 residues. J was trimmed by 8 bases and V by 1 base; bases with no gene match: 5. Germline CDR1 SGHTA, CDR2 FQGNSA.

This clonotype appeared a few times. This chain links TRBV29-1 with TRBJ2-2; D unresolved. Germline values: CDR1 SQVTM, CDR2 ANQGSEA. The CDR3 is 13 amino acids. V lost 5 bases, J lost 0 bases, and 7 bases lay in between. The chain's CDR3 is CSVLGPNTGELFF. DNA of the CDR3: TGCAGCGTTCTAGGACCGAACACCGGGGAGCTGTTTTTT.

On this clonotype itself: A read error may be the cause here, since a much bigger clone is one base away. This chain links TRBV4-1 with TRBJ2-3, with D maybe TRBD1 (7 bases). CDR1 and CDR2 from the germline V gene are MGHRA and YSYEKL. The germline V and J ends were trimmed by 6 bases and 4 bases, with 14 bases remaining between them. The length of the CDR3 is 14 residues. The CDR3 is CASRQGGAADTQYF. Here the CDR3 DNA reads TGCGCCAGCAGGCAGGGGGGAGCCGCAGATACGCAGTATTTT.

This clonotype was found a few times. The chain combines TRBV19 with TRBJ2-7, with 8 positions matching TRBD1. CDR1 is LNHDA, CDR2 SQIVND, per germline (reference sequence). There are 16 residues in the CDR3. The V gene end was trimmed by 3 bases and the J gene end by 1 base; junction bases not matched to a gene: 8. The CDR3, as DNA: TGTGCCAGTAGTATCGACCGGGACAGGAGGTCCTACGAGCAGTACTTC. Translating it yields CASSIDRDRRSYEQYF.

The sample holds many counts of this clonotype. The rearrangement joins TRBV19 to TRBJ1-5; possible D gene TRBD1, 6 bases. This CDR3 contains 13 residues. CDR1 is LNHDA and CDR2 is SQIVND in the germline V gene (reference sequence). V lost 7 bases to trimming and J lost 7 bases, with 14 bases between them. Here the CDR3 reads CASTKQGEQPQHF. CDR3 in DNA: TGTGCCAGTACAAAACAGGGCGAACAGCCCCAGCATTTT.

Regarding this clonotype: A clone one base away is much larger, so this may be a read error. This chain joins TRBV4-1 and TRBJ1-5; D is perhaps TRBD1 (6 bases). The CDR3 covers 14 residues. Looked up from germline, CDR1 is MGHRA and CDR2 is YSYEKL. The CDR3 nucleotides are TGCGCCAGCAGCCAGGGGGACACCGGTCAGTCCCAGCATTTT. It yields the protein CASSQGDTGQSQHF.

The table lists this clonotype with many counts. This sequence joins TRBV7-2 and TRBJ2-5, with no clear D. V was trimmed by 1 base and J by 2 bases, leaving 5 bases between them. Germline CDR1 reads SGHTA; CDR2 reads FQGNSA. The CDR3 spans 13 residues. The DNA of the CDR3 is TGTGCCAGCAGCTTAGGGCTGCAAGAGACCCAGTACTTC. Amino acids: CASSLGLQETQYF. The full variable domain, in which reference TRBV7-2 and TRBJ2-5 provide the parts outside the CDR3, is GAGVSQSPSNKVTEKGKDVELRCDPISGHTALYWYRQSLGQGLEFLIYFQGNSAPDKSGLPSDRFSAERTGGSVSTLTIQRTQQEDSAVYLCASSLGLQETQYFGPGTRLLVL.

At least ten counts were recorded for this clonotype. The chain employs TRBV10-3 and TRBJ1-5, with 8 bases aligning to TRBD1. Germline V gives CDR1 ENHRY, CDR2 SYGVKD. With 5 bases clipped from V and 6 bases from J, the junction kept 6 bases outside the gene matches. CDR3 length equals 14 residues. CDR3 sequence reads: CAISKTGDFQPQHF. Written as DNA, the CDR3 is TGTGCCATCAGTAAGACAGGGGATTTTCAGCCCCAGCATTTT.

The chain employs TRBV27 and TRBJ2-1; 10 bases agree with TRBD1. This CDR3 region has 13 residues. Trimming removed 6 bases from V and 9 bases from J; junction bases left unmatched: 5. CDR1 is MNHEY, CDR2 SMNVEV, per germline (reference sequence). CDR3 protein: CASRPGQGTEQFF. The CDR3 DNA reads TGTGCCAGCAGACCGGGACAGGGGACTGAGCAGTTCTTC.

This clonotype has a single count. With a much larger clone just one base away, this may be a read error. The chain uses TRBV7-2 and TRBJ1-6, with D hard to call. This CDR3 is built from 15 residues. Germline lookup yields CDR1 SGHTA and CDR2 FQGNSA. CDR3 region: CANSPEGDYNSPLHF. CDR3 DNA: TGTGCCAACAGCCCGGAGGGAGACTATAATTCACCCCTCCACTTT.

At least ten counts were recorded for this clonotype. CDR3 bases: TGTGCCAGCAGTGGCAGGACCGGGGAGCTGTTTTTT. It translates to CASSGRTGELFF. The J gene is TRBJ2-2, the V gene TRBV6-1; D is unresolved. This CDR3 comprises 12 residues. V lost 4 bases and J lost 5, with 5 bases in between. Germline V gene data show CDR1 as MNHNS and CDR2 as SASEGT.

This clonotype was seen many times. The J gene is TRBJ1-1, the V gene TRBV5-4, with D unresolved. Germline V CDR1 and CDR2: SGHNT, YYREEE (reference sequence). The length of the CDR3 is 15 residues. Trimming pared 4 bases from V and 1 base from J, leaving 14 bases between. The CDR3 coding sequence is TGTGCCAGCAGCCCGAAGCCAGGAGGGAACACTGAAGCTTTCTTT. Protein: CASSPKPGGNTEAFF.